The next 27 T cell receptor beta chains were all read from a single sample in a study of identical twins. TCRdb passed the 5' RACE reads through MiXCR, listing each CDR3 protein once. This sample carries roughly 230,000 distinct CDR3 sequences, about 8.5% of them seen once, and the ten largest clones take less than 4%. The sample also formed part of further work on yellow fever vaccine responses in identical twins.

The sequencing sample was made of CD8+ T cells sorted from blood. These receptors all stem from a woman aged 18-35 years in good health.

V gene TRBV7-8 combines with J gene TRBJ2-7; D is unclear. CDR3 length equals 16 residues. V lost 5 bases to trimming and J lost 3 bases, with 20 bases between them. The germline gives CDR1 SGHVS, CDR2 FQNEAQ. The CDR3 loop is CASSQPSSTPNYEQYF. DNA of the CDR3: TGTGCCAGCAGCCAGCCCTCGTCGACTCCGAACTACGAGCAGTACTTC.

This clonotype has only a few counts. The genes are TRBV27 and TRBJ1-1; D unresolved. This CDR3 has 15 amino acids. V shed 6 bases and J shed 3 bases, with 17 bases lying between them. Per the germline V gene, CDR1 is MNHEY and CDR2 is SMNVEV (reference sequence). This chain's CDR3 is CASSPDGGRHTEAFF. CDR3 sequence (DNA): TGTGCCAGCAGCCCCGATGGAGGGCGGCACACTGAAGCTTTCTTT.

The V and J genes are TRBV11-2 and TRBJ2-3; perhaps TRBD2 as D (6 bases). V lost 2 bases to trimming and J lost 0 bases, with 18 bases between them. This CDR3 is built from 18 residues. The germline V gene has CDR1 SGHAT and CDR2 FQNNGV. For the CDR3, the DNA is TGTGCCAGCAGCTTATGGAGAGGGACTCTCCAGAGCACAGATACGCAGTATTTT. It translates to CASSLWRGTLQSTDTQYF.

V usage is TRBV6-1 and J usage is TRBJ2-1, with 10 bases identical to TRBD2. V shed 4 bases, J shed 3 bases, and the junction held 6 bases outside the gene matches. Germline CDR1 MNHNS, CDR2 SASEGT. CDR3 length: 16 amino acids. The DNA for the CDR3 is TGTGCCAGCAGTGCGAGACTAGCGGGCAACTACAATGAGCAGTTCTTC. It yields the protein CASSARLAGNYNEQFF.

The chain recombines TRBV9 with TRBJ1-1; TRBD1 agrees at 9 bases. CDR1 and CDR2 from the germline V gene are SGDLS and YYNGEE. The length of the CDR3 is 15 residues. Trimming cost V 3 bases and J 0 bases; bases outside gene matches: 3. Written as DNA, the CDR3 is TGTGCCAGCAGCGGAGGGACAGGGATGAACACTGAAGCTTTCTTT. Its translation is CASSGGTGMNTEAFF.

The chain combines TRBV28 with TRBJ2-7; TRBD2 matches at 10 bases. The J segment lost 4 bases and the V segment lost 6 bases, leaving 6 bases of the junction unmatched. The CDR3 has 14 amino acids. Germline assignment: CDR1 MDHEN and CDR2 SYDVKM. CDR3 coding DNA: TGTGCCAGCAGGAGCGGGAGGGCCTTATACGAGCAGTACTTC. Amino acids: CASRSGRALYEQYF. The full variable domain, completed using reference TRBV28 and TRBJ2-7, is DVKVTQSSRYLVKRTGEKVFLECVQDMDHENMFWYRQDPGLGLRLIYFSYDVKMKEKGDIPEGYSVSREKKERFSLILESASTNQTSMYLCASRSGRALYEQYFGPGTRLTVT.

This chain joins TRBV24-1 and TRBJ1-2, with unresolved D. This CDR3 has 11 residues. Trimming pared 3 bases from V and 8 bases from J, leaving 6 bases between. Germline loops: CDR1 KGHDR, CDR2 SFDVKD. The CDR3 nucleotides read TGTGCCACCAGTGATGTTGGGGGCTACACCTTC. It codes for CATSDVGGYTF.

This clonotype was detected a few times. The chain carries TRBV20-1 and TRBJ2-1; 8 bases align to TRBD2. There are 17 residues in the CDR3. J was trimmed by 3 bases and V by 3 bases; bases with no gene match: 13. The germline gives CDR1 DFQATT, CDR2 SNEGSKA (reference sequence). DNA for the CDR3: TGCAGTGCTAGGAAGGGCGGGGGGACGTTTTTCTACAATGAGCAGTTCTTC. Its translation: CSARKGGGTFFYNEQFF.

V and J are TRBV2 and TRBJ2-4; perhaps TRBD1 as D (5 bases). Per germline, CDR1 SNHLY and CDR2 FYNNEI. CDR3 size: 11 residues. Trimming left V 6 bases short and J 6 bases short, with 6 bases between. The CDR3 protein is CASRGLNIQYF. CDR3 in DNA: TGTGCCAGCAGGGGGCTAAACATTCAGTACTTC.

The chain combines TRBV12-3 or TRBV12-4 with TRBJ2-2; D is perhaps TRBD2 (6 bases). Trimming took off 11 bases at V and 4 bases at J, with 20 bases between the two ends. This CDR3 is built from 15 residues. The CDR3 here is CAGASGTPGTGELFF. CDR3 in DNA: TGTGCCGGAGCGTCCGGGACTCCGGGCACCGGGGAGCTGTTTTTT.

The chain employs TRBV2 and TRBJ2-7; D gene uncertain. Germline CDR1 and CDR2: SNHLY and FYNNEI. V was pared by 2 bases and J by 9 bases, with 8 bases between. The CDR3 is 11 residues long. The CDR3 loop is CASSEIEVQYF. Written as DNA, the CDR3 is TGTGCCAGCAGTGAAATTGAAGTGCAGTACTTC.

The chain is built from TRBV2 and TRBJ2-3, with D perhaps matching TRBD1 or TRBD2 (5 bases each). V shed 7 bases and J shed 4 bases, with 12 bases lying between them. The V gene's germline CDR1 is SNHLY and CDR2 FYNNEI. CDR3 length equals 13 residues. The CDR3 nucleotides are TGTGCCAGCAACGAGGGGATGGCAGATACGCAGTATTTT. Translating gives CASNEGMADTQYF.

This clonotype was counted between two and nine times. The chain employs TRBV7-9 and TRBJ2-1; D is possibly TRBD1 (6 bases). Per germline, CDR1 SEHNR and CDR2 FQNEAQ (reference sequence). V was clipped by 5 bases and J by 0 bases, with 11 bases between them. The CDR3 has 15 residues. CDR3 nucleotides: TGTGCCAGCAGCCACCGGGACACCTCCTACAATGAGCAGTTCTTC. Its protein is CASSHRDTSYNEQFF. The entire variable domain, with the rest obtained from reference TRBV7-9 and TRBJ2-1, is as follows: DTGVSQNPRHKITKRGQNVTFRCDPISEHNRLYWYRQTLGQGPEFLTYFQNEAQLEKSRLLSDRFSAERPKGSFSTLEIQRTEQGDSAMYLCASSHRDTSYNEQFFGPGTRLTVL.

This clonotype was observed a few times. The chain carries TRBV30 and TRBJ2-3; 7 bases map to TRBD1. CDR1 is GTSNPN, CDR2 SVGIG, per germline (reference sequence). The CDR3 contains 16 residues. V was clipped by 0 bases and J by 2 bases; unmatched bases: 8. The CDR3 coding sequence is TGTGCCTGGAGTGTAGGCGACAGGGCTTACACAGATACGCAGTATTTT. Amino acid sequence: CAWSVGDRAYTDTQYF.

With respect to this clonotype: Since no conserved phenylalanine or tryptophan closes the CDR3, a read error is the likely cause. The chain is built from TRBV7-9 and TRBJ2-7, with D perhaps TRBD1 (5 bases). Between the trimmed V and J ends, which lost 1 base and 5 bases, there was a span of 15 bases. The CDR3 loop spans 15 amino acids. Germline-derived CDR1 and CDR2 are SEHNR and FQNEAQ (reference sequence). CDR3 in DNA: TGTGCCAGCAGCTTAGGCCAGGGCTTCATCGACGAGCAGTACTAC. Translation gives CASSLGQGFIDEQYY.

This clonotype appeared many times. CDR3 sequence: CASSYPERDEQYF. The CDR3, as DNA: TGTGCCAGCAGTTACCCGGAAAGGGACGAGCAGTACTTC. The J gene is TRBJ2-7, the V gene TRBV6-2 or TRBV6-3; D gene uncertain. This CDR3 is built from 13 residues. V was pared by 2 bases and J by 5 bases, with 10 bases between. Germline CDR1 is MNHEY and CDR2 is SVGEGT.

The chain carries TRBV4-1 and TRBJ2-2; D possibly corresponds to TRBD2 (6 bases). Germline CDR1 and CDR2: MGHRA and YSYEKL. CDR3 length: 15 residues. V lost 0 bases and J lost 6, with 11 bases in between. For the CDR3, the DNA is TGCGCCAGCAGCCAAGAGACTAGACTCCCCGGGGAGCTGTTTTTT. Protein product: CASSQETRLPGELFF.

This clonotype was detected ten times or more. J is TRBJ2-5 and V is TRBV3-1, with TRBD2 identical over 13 bases. Trimming at V came to 0 bases and at J to 3 bases, leaving 7 bases not matched to a gene. Germline lookup yields CDR1 LGHDT and CDR2 YNNKEL (reference sequence). The CDR3 covers 18 residues. The DNA for the CDR3 is TGTGCCAGCAGCCAAGACCGCGGACTAGCGGGAGCTAAAGAGACCCAGTACTTC. Amino acids: CASSQDRGLAGAKETQYF.

Only a few counts were recorded for this clonotype. The chain joins TRBV7-9 to TRBJ2-7; D remains unclear. The ends were cut back, 1 base at V and 7 bases at J, with 8 bases in the middle. Germline V gives CDR1 SEHNR, CDR2 FQNEAQ (reference sequence). The CDR3 totals 12 residues. CDR3 in DNA: TGTGCCAGCAGCTTAGGCTGGATGGAGCAGTACTTC. This sequence encodes CASSLGWMEQYF.

This clonotype turned up a few times. The chain employs TRBV6-4 and TRBJ2-1; D may be TRBD2 (5 bases). The CDR3 totals 16 residues. Per germline, CDR1 MRHNA and CDR2 SNTAGT. The ends were cut back, 0 bases at V and 5 bases at J, with 14 bases in the middle. The CDR3 loop is CASSDSTKRYDNEQFF. In DNA, the CDR3 is TGTGCCAGCAGTGACTCGACAAAGCGGTACGACAATGAGCAGTTCTTC.

Turning to this clonotype: At one boundary the junction diverges from the germline segment, which might be a read error. The V gene is TRBV5-8, the J gene TRBJ2-1; D is possibly TRBD1 (6 bases). CDR3 length: 14 amino acids. The V gene's germline CDR1 is SGHTS and CDR2 YDEGEE. As DNA, the CDR3 is TGTGCCGGCAGCTTGTCAGGGGCCTACAATGAGCAGTTCTTC. It codes for CAGSLSGAYNEQFF.

This clonotype was found many times. The chain links TRBV7-9 to TRBJ2-7, with D perhaps TRBD2 (6 bases). V lost 4 bases and J lost 2, with 12 bases in between. The CDR3 has 14 residues. Germline V lookup: CDR1 SEHNR, CDR2 FQNEAQ (reference sequence). CDR3 nucleotide sequence: TGTGCCAGCAGCTCGAGACTAGTCCCCTACGAGCAGTACTTC. Residues: CASSSRLVPYEQYF.

This clonotype appeared a few times. CDR3 region: CSARDKNQPQHF. DNA of the CDR3: TGCAGTGCTAGGGACAAAAATCAGCCCCAGCATTTT. The gene calls are TRBV20-1 and TRBJ1-5, with D possibly TRBD1 on 5 matching bases. The CDR3 runs to 12 residues. V was clipped by 3 bases and J by 4 bases, with 7 bases between them. Germline assignment: CDR1 DFQATT and CDR2 SNEGSKA (reference sequence).

V usage is TRBV25-1 and J usage is TRBJ2-2; D is uncertain. V lost 6 bases and J lost 4, with 9 bases in between. The CDR3 is 13 residues long. Germline assignment: CDR1 MGHDK and CDR2 SYGVNS. CDR3 sequence (DNA): TGTGCCAGCAGCCGCCTAGGCACCGGGGAGCTGTTTTTT. It is translated as CASSRLGTGELFF. Together with reference TRBV25-1 and TRBJ2-2, the CDR3 gives the full variable domain: EADIYQTPRYLVIGTGKKITLECSQTMGHDKMYWYQQDPGMELHLIHYSYGVNSTEKGDLSSESTVSRIRTEHFPLTLESARPSHTSQYLCASSRLGTGELFFGEGSRLTVL.

This clonotype was recorded a few times. The chain links TRBV19 to TRBJ2-1, with D possibly matching TRBD2 (6 bases). CDR1 and CDR2 from the germline V gene are LNHDA and SQIVND (reference sequence). Between the trimmed V and J ends, which lost 1 base and 7 bases, there was a span of 17 bases. The CDR3 has 16 amino acids. CDR3 sequence: CASSIGAPAGKNEQFF. CDR3 DNA sequence: TGTGCCAGTAGTATAGGGGCACCAGCGGGCAAGAATGAGCAGTTCTTC. Supplemented by reference TRBV19 and TRBJ2-1, the full variable domain reads DGGITQSPKYLFRKEGQNVTLSCEQNLNHDAMYWYRQDPGQGLRLIYYSQIVNDFQKGDIAEGYSVSREKKESFPLTVTSAQKNPTAFYLCASSIGAPAGKNEQFFGPGTRLTVL.

This sequence joins TRBV7-9 and TRBJ1-1, with 7 nucleotides matching TRBD1. CDR1 is SEHNR and CDR2 is FQNEAQ in the germline V gene (reference sequence). V lost 2 bases, J lost 3 bases, and 12 bases stayed unmatched. The CDR3 is made up of 17 amino acids. Here the CDR3 reads CASSLHGTGDSYTEAFF. Here the CDR3 DNA reads TGTGCCAGCAGCTTACACGGTACCGGGGACAGCTACACTGAAGCTTTCTTT.

This clonotype came up a few times. The CDR3 here is CASSSSKQGTDTQYF. The CDR3 bases are TGTGCCAGCAGCTCCAGCAAACAGGGTACAGATACGCAGTATTTT. This chain joins TRBV7-9 and TRBJ2-3; D may be TRBD1 (6 bases). This CDR3 comprises 15 residues. Germline values: CDR1 SEHNR, CDR2 FQNEAQ (reference sequence). V was trimmed by 4 bases and J by 3 bases, leaving 14 bases between them. The full variable domain, completed using reference TRBV7-9 and TRBJ2-3, is DTGVSQNPRHKITKRGQNVTFRCDPISEHNRLYWYRQTLGQGPEFLTYFQNEAQLEKSRLLSDRFSAERPKGSFSTLEIQRTEQGDSAMYLCASSSSKQGTDTQYFGPGTRLTVL.